A single sample is the source of the 22 T cell receptor beta chains below, sequenced in a study of T-cell reconstitution after alpha-beta-depleted transplantation in children. TCRbeta library preparation incorporated unique molecular identifiers. TCRdb re-called the PCR reads through MiXCR, storing one row per CDR3 protein. The data show fewer than 700,000 distinct CDR3 sequences, around 13% seen once. The material sequenced was PBMCs, mostly from graft donor cells, taken 360 days after TCRalphabeta/CD19-depleted stem cell transplant. The receptors derive from a male patient between 5 and 17 years old who had a stem cell transplant for acute myeloid leukemia, so the T cells may come from the graft donor.

The chain recombines TRBV29-1 with TRBJ2-1; D not resolved. This CDR3 region has 16 residues. Trimming stripped 0 bases from V and 3 bases from J, with 15 bases between. CDR1 is SQVTM, CDR2 ANQGSEA, per germline. CDR3 residues: CSVEEVVGVVYNEQFF. The CDR3 DNA follows: TGCAGCGTTGAAGAGGTGGTAGGAGTAGTCTACAATGAGCAGTTCTTC.

This clonotype has more than one count but fewer than ten. The chain recombines TRBV6-1 with TRBJ2-3; 7 nucleotides line up with TRBD2. Trimming cost V 5 bases and J 5 bases; bases outside gene matches: 16. CDR3 length: 17 residues. Germline V lookup: CDR1 MNHNS, CDR2 SASEGT. The CDR3 sequence: CASSRGAGEAGEDTQYF. The DNA of the CDR3 is TGTGCCAGCAGTAGGGGTGCGGGGGAGGCCGGAGAAGATACGCAGTATTTT.

This clonotype showed up just a few times. The V call is TRBV15, the J call TRBJ2-2, with a possible D match to TRBD1 (6 bases). Trimming pared 3 bases from V and 1 base from J, leaving 12 bases between. This CDR3 spans 16 amino acids. Germline-derived CDR1 and CDR2 are LNHNV and YYDKDF (reference sequence). Written as DNA, the CDR3 is TGTGCCACCAGCAGGCCCGGGACACTGAACACCGGGGAGCTGTTTTTT. Its translation is CATSRPGTLNTGELFF.

V and J are TRBV20-1 and TRBJ2-1; 8 positions match TRBD2. The CDR3 is 15 residues long. V shed 7 bases and J 8 bases; nucleotides not matched to a gene: 16. Per germline, CDR1 DFQATT and CDR2 SNEGSKA (reference sequence). The CDR3 sequence is CSGENRGLADYEQFF. The CDR3 region has the DNA TGCAGTGGGGAGAACCGAGGACTAGCTGATTATGAGCAGTTCTTC.

The table lists this clonotype with a few counts. The rearrangement links TRBV7-2 to TRBJ2-3, with D unclear. Germline CDR1 and CDR2: SGHTA and FQGNSA. The CDR3 is made up of 16 amino acids. V gave up 7 bases and J gave up 2 bases, with 19 bases separating them. CDR3 sequence: CASTYRRGHITDTQYF. DNA of the CDR3: TGTGCCAGCACCTATCGCCGTGGGCACATCACAGATACGCAGTATTTT.

This clonotype has only a few counts. The V call is TRBV7-9, the J call TRBJ1-1; the D is unclear. Between the trimmed V and J ends, which lost 1 base and 6 bases, there was a span of 18 bases. This CDR3 contains 16 residues. The germline gives CDR1 SEHNR, CDR2 FQNEAQ (reference sequence). CDR3 residues: CASSLEGWQRSAEAFF. The CDR3, as DNA: TGTGCCAGCAGCTTAGAAGGTTGGCAGAGGAGCGCTGAAGCTTTCTTT.

This clonotype has more than one count but fewer than ten. The rearrangement links TRBV7-2 to TRBJ2-1; possible D gene TRBD1, 6 bases. CDR1 is SGHTA and CDR2 is FQGNSA in the germline V gene. Between the trimmed V and J ends, which lost 11 bases and 0 bases, there was a span of 14 bases. The CDR3 is 14 residues long. CDR3 residues: CAATVGGSYNEQFF. The CDR3, as DNA: TGTGCCGCTACGGTAGGGGGCTCCTACAATGAGCAGTTCTTC.

This clonotype was detected ten times or more. The CDR3 reads CASSVGLAYGIQYF. The CDR3 DNA follows: TGTGCCAGCAGCGTGGGACTAGCATACGGCATTCAGTACTTC. The chain has TRBV7-2 and TRBJ2-4, with TRBD2 matching over 9 bases. The germline V gene encodes CDR1 SGHTA and CDR2 FQGNSA. V lost 5 bases and J lost 9; bases outside the gene matches: 8. The CDR3 sequence is 14 residues long.

This clonotype was observed a handful of times. V and J are TRBV28 and TRBJ1-2; TRBD1 might be the D (6 bases). This CDR3 has 15 residues. V was trimmed by 6 bases and J by 2 bases, leaving 16 bases between them. Germline lookup yields CDR1 MDHEN and CDR2 SYDVKM. This CDR3 is CASRPRLGTNYGYTF. CDR3 DNA sequence: TGTGCCAGCAGGCCCAGACTCGGGACAAACTATGGCTACACCTTC.

This clonotype was detected only a few times. V is TRBV10-3 and J is TRBJ1-6, with D possibly TRBD1 on 5 matching bases. Per germline, CDR1 ENHRY and CDR2 SYGVKD. V lost 3 bases and J lost 2, with 11 bases in between. The CDR3 is 16 residues long. This chain's CDR3 is CAISDLGGPYNSPLHF. The DNA of the CDR3 is TGTGCCATCAGTGATCTGGGGGGTCCCTATAATTCACCCCTCCACTTT.

The chain is built from TRBV11-2 and TRBJ1-1; D remains unclear. Between the trimmed V and J ends, which lost 2 bases and 7 bases, there was a span of 14 bases. This CDR3 has 14 amino acids. Per germline, CDR1 SGHAT and CDR2 FQNNGV. CDR3 in DNA: TGTGCCAGCAGCTTAATTAGGACCCCAGGTGAAGCTTTCTTT. This codes for CASSLIRTPGEAFF.

This clonotype was detected many times. This chain links TRBV20-1 with TRBJ2-1; D gene unclear. Germline CDR1 DFQATT, CDR2 SNEGSKA (reference sequence). The V gene lost 8 bases and the J gene lost 2 bases, with 19 bases spanning the gap. The CDR3 runs to 15 residues. The CDR3 DNA follows: TGCAGTTCTCTACGACCAGGTGGTCCCTACAATGAGCAGTTCTTC. As protein: CSSLRPGGPYNEQFF.

V and J are TRBV14 and TRBJ2-3; 12 bases line up with TRBD2. The germline gives CDR1 SGHDN, CDR2 FVKESK. V was clipped by 3 bases and J by 6 bases; unmatched bases: 4. The CDR3 is made up of 15 amino acids. The CDR3 nucleotides are TGTGCCAGCAGCCACAGACTAGCGGGGGCGGATACGCAGTATTTT. Translation gives CASSHRLAGADTQYF.

The genes are TRBV5-1 and TRBJ2-7; weak D call: TRBD2 (6 bases). This CDR3 has 14 residues. Germline CDR1 and CDR2: SGHRS and YFSETQ. Trimming shortened V by 4 bases and J by 2 bases, and 13 bases separated the two germline ends. The DNA for the CDR3 is TGCGCCAGCAGCCCCCGACTAGGGACCTACGAGCAGTACTTC. Translating it yields CASSPRLGTYEQYF.

This clonotype has just a few counts. The rearrangement uses TRBV7-9 and TRBJ1-1, with TRBD1 matching 7 bases. Germline values: CDR1 SEHNR, CDR2 FQNEAQ (reference sequence). V was pared by 2 bases and J by 7 bases, with 4 bases of the junction left unmatched. The CDR3 length is 13 residues. The CDR3 protein is CASSLTGQDEAFF. The CDR3 nucleotides read TGTGCCAGCAGCTTAACCGGACAGGATGAAGCTTTCTTT.

This clonotype was seen more than once but under ten times. The chain couples TRBV7-6 to TRBJ2-1; 9 bases match TRBD2. There are 15 residues in the CDR3. V dropped 5 bases and J dropped 9; count of bases not matched to a gene: 11. Germline values: CDR1 SGHVS, CDR2 FNYEAQ. The CDR3 DNA is TGTGCCAGCAGCAAAAAGCGGGAGGCCCCGAGTGAGCAGTTCTTC. This sequence encodes CASSKKREAPSEQFF.

This clonotype came up once. V gene TRBV5-1 combines with J gene TRBJ2-7; 10 positions match TRBD2. J gave up 3 bases and V 4 bases, and 4 bases lay outside the gene matches. The germline V gene has CDR1 SGHRS and CDR2 YFSETQ. CDR3 length: 14 amino acids. The CDR3: CASSTGLAHYEQYF. CDR3 nucleotide sequence: TGCGCCAGCAGCACGGGACTAGCGCACTACGAGCAGTACTTC.

The chain carries TRBV7-3 and TRBJ2-1; D is unresolved. In germline, CDR1 is SGHTA, CDR2 FQGTGA. CDR3 length equals 15 residues. Trimming removed 2 bases at V and 7 bases at J, with 15 bases between. The CDR3 spells CASSLEIGLGNEQFF. The DNA for the CDR3 is TGTGCCAGCAGCTTAGAGATCGGCCTAGGGAATGAGCAGTTCTTC.

The chain is built from TRBV29-1 and TRBJ2-7, with D perhaps matching TRBD2 (6 bases). V was pared by 3 bases and J by 2 bases, with 14 bases between. The germline V gene encodes CDR1 SQVTM and CDR2 ANQGSEA. The length of the CDR3 is 14 residues. The chain's CDR3 is CSVESRRGAYEQYF. CDR3 DNA sequence: TGCAGCGTTGAGTCCCGGAGGGGTGCCTACGAGCAGTACTTC.

This sequence joins TRBV12-3 or TRBV12-4 and TRBJ2-3; 15 bases agree with TRBD2. The CDR3 extends over 17 amino acids. V lost 6 bases, J lost 3 bases, and 7 bases stayed unmatched. The CDR3 DNA is TGTGCCAGCAGAGTATCGGGACTAGCGGGAGGTACAGATACGCAGTATTTT. Amino acids: CASRVSGLAGGTDTQYF.

There are many counts of this clonotype. The J gene is TRBJ2-1, the V gene TRBV4-3, with D possibly being TRBD1 or TRBD2 (5 bases each). V was trimmed by 3 bases and J by 8 bases, leaving 20 bases between them. The germline V gene encodes CDR1 LGHNA and CDR2 YSLEER. The CDR3 totals 16 residues. The CDR3 here is CASSHPPGTRMDEQFF. In DNA, the CDR3 is TGCGCCAGCAGCCACCCCCCGGGGACCAGGATGGATGAGCAGTTCTTC.

The gene calls are TRBV28 and TRBJ2-6, with no clear D. The germline V gene encodes CDR1 MDHEN and CDR2 SYDVKM. The CDR3 consists of 15 residues. V was pared by 8 bases and J by 2 bases, with 13 bases between. DNA of the CDR3: TGTGCCAGCGCCTCCCGGATGACTGGGGCCAACGTCCTGACTTTC. Its translation is CASASRMTGANVLTF.